This T cell receptor beta chain is drawn from a study of glioma-infiltrating T cells. This clonotype was detected many times. TCR alpha and beta CDR3 regions were amplified from RNA using iRepertoire nested multiplex PCR. One entry per CDR3 protein, called by TCRdb with MiXCR from the multiplex PCR reads. The repertoire consists of 100,000 to 150,000 distinct CDR3 sequences, with roughly 24% occurring once and the leading ten covering around 15%. Germline V gene sequence: CDR1 KGHDR, CDR2 SFDVKD. CDR3 length: 14 amino acids. The V gene lost 5 bases and the J gene lost 1 base, with 8 bases spanning the gap.

The chain has TRBV24-1 and TRBJ1-5; D gene unclear. The TCR was taken from a human donor with low-grade glioma or glioblastoma, undergoing nonglioma brain surgery, or in good health (not recorded which). Material for sequencing was glioma tissue, nonneoplastic brain tissue, or PBMCs (not recorded which). The CDR3 nucleotides read TGTGCCACCAGTGGTGCCGGGAGCAATCAGCCCCAGCATTTT. Protein sequence: CATSGAGSNQPQHF.